The 21 T cell receptor beta chains listed next were all sequenced from one sample in a study of spatial heterogeneity in lung cancer. These receptors' targets are unknown. Study-wide points: Expanded intratumoral alpha and beta TCR counts tracked tumor mutation counts.

The time point was: sample taken at primary tumor resection. TCRdb itself ran the 5' RACE reads through MiXCR, one entry per CDR3 protein. Of over 2,000 distinct CDR3 sequences listed, more than 15% are singletons. Here the sequenced sample was lung tumor tissue, taken at surgery. The receptors come from a male donor with early-stage non-small cell lung cancer.

This clonotype rates as medium-sized (0.01 to 0.1%). V and J are TRBV6-1 and TRBJ2-1; D is ambiguous. The CDR3 is 14 amino acids. Germline lookup yields CDR1 MNHNS and CDR2 SASEGT. Trimming pared 1 base from V and 7 bases from J, leaving 11 bases between. The CDR3 DNA sequence: TGTGCCAGCAGTGAAGGGCCGGAGTGGAATGAGCAGTTCTTC. Translation: CASSEGPEWNEQFF.

This clonotype ranks as medium-sized. The chain employs TRBV7-6 and TRBJ2-7; the D gene is possibly TRBD2 (7 bases). Germline V gene lookup returns CDR1 SGHVS and CDR2 FNYEAQ. V shed 5 bases and J shed 0 bases, with 14 bases lying between them. This CDR3 spans 15 amino acids. The CDR3 DNA is TGTGCCAGCAGCCGCGGGGGCTTTAGCTCCTACGAGCAGTACTTC. Its protein is CASSRGGFSSYEQYF.

The CDR3 sequence is CASSLEDRADLSGYTF. The CDR3 coding sequence is TGTGCCAGCAGTTTAGAGGACAGGGCCGATCTATCGGGCTACACCTTC. The genes are TRBV27 and TRBJ1-2; 8 nucleotides agree with TRBD1. The CDR3 has 16 amino acids. CDR1 is MNHEY and CDR2 is SMNVEV in the germline V gene (reference sequence). Trimming removed 2 bases from V and 8 bases from J; junction bases left unmatched: 13.

In its sample, this clonotype is medium-sized. This rearrangement joins TRBV28 to TRBJ1-4; 7 bases are shared with TRBD1. With 7 bases clipped from V and 7 bases from J, the junction kept 9 bases outside the gene matches. CDR1 MDHEN and CDR2 SYDVKM come from the germline V gene. The CDR3 loop spans 14 amino acids. The CDR3 sequence is CASTRGQWAEKLFF. CDR3 coding DNA: TGTGCCAGCACTAGGGGACAGTGGGCTGAAAAACTGTTTTTT.

With respect to this clonotype: The germline gene is not matched at one end of the junction; a read error may be the cause. This chain joins TRBV11-1 and TRBJ2-2, with D possibly being TRBD2 (5 bases). Germline lookup yields CDR1 SGHAT and CDR2 FQDESV (reference sequence). The CDR3 runs to 13 residues. The CDR3 nucleotides read TGTGTCAGCAGCCCTGCTGTTTATGGGGAGCTGTCTTTT. Its protein product is CVSSPAVYGELSF.

This clonotype was seen many times. The genes are TRBV7-9 and TRBJ2-1; D gene ambiguous. V gave up 1 base and J gave up 0 bases, with 7 bases separating them. Germline values: CDR1 SEHNR, CDR2 FQNEAQ (reference sequence). This CDR3 has 15 residues. The CDR3 protein is CASSLGVRSYNEQFF. Written as DNA, the CDR3 is TGTGCCAGCAGCTTAGGAGTCCGCTCCTACAATGAGCAGTTCTTC.

This chain links TRBV28 with TRBJ1-6, with 9 bases fitting TRBD1. Germline V gene data show CDR1 as MDHEN and CDR2 as SYDVKM. The length of the CDR3 is 15 residues. V was clipped by 5 bases and J by 10 bases; unmatched bases: 9. The CDR3 coding sequence is TGTGCCAGCAGTCGGGTCGGGACAGGGTACTCACCCCTCCACTTT. Its protein product is CASSRVGTGYSPLHF.

In its sample, this clonotype is medium-sized. V gene TRBV24-1 combines with J gene TRBJ1-3; weak D call: TRBD1 (5 bases). This CDR3 contains 17 residues. V shed 4 bases and J shed 0 bases, with 15 bases lying between them. CDR1 KGHDR and CDR2 SFDVKD come from the germline V gene. The CDR3 DNA reads TGTGCCACCAGTGACGAACTACAGGTTGGCTCTGGAAACACCATATATTTT. It yields the protein CATSDELQVGSGNTIYF.

This clonotype is medium-sized in the sample. V usage is TRBV11-3 and J usage is TRBJ2-2; 11 nucleotides agree with TRBD2. This CDR3 contains 17 residues. Trimming cost V 4 bases and J 3 bases; bases outside gene matches: 7. Looked up from germline, CDR1 is SGHNT and CDR2 is YENEEA. The CDR3 reads CASSSNPGLADTGELFF. The CDR3 coding sequence is TGTGCCAGCAGCTCCAATCCGGGACTAGCGGACACCGGGGAGCTGTTTTTT.

By frequency in the sample, this clonotype is medium-sized. V is TRBV18 and J is TRBJ2-7; 11 positions match TRBD1. Germline values: CDR1 KGHSH, CDR2 LQKENI. The CDR3 totals 16 residues. V was pared by 2 bases and J by 2 bases, with 5 bases of the junction left unmatched. The CDR3 is CASSPMGTGGTYEQYF. The CDR3 DNA sequence: TGTGCCAGCTCACCAATGGGGACAGGGGGTACCTACGAGCAGTACTTC. Using reference TRBV18 and TRBJ2-7 for the parts outside the CDR3, the full variable domain is NAGVMQNPRHLVRRRGQEARLRCSPMKGHSHVYWYRQLPEEGLKFMVYLQKENIIDESGMPKERFSAEFPKEGPSILRIQQVVRGDSAAYFCASSPMGTGGTYEQYFGPGTRLTVT.

This clonotype has a count of ten or more. It may be a read error: a sequence one base away is much more abundant. The chain links TRBV18 to TRBJ2-3; 9 bases agree with TRBD2. Germline V CDR1 and CDR2: KGHSH, LQKENI. The CDR3 is 18 amino acids. The CDR3 sequence is CVSSPPMVASGVRDTQYF. The CDR3 nucleotides read TGTGTCAGCTCACCACCGATGGTAGCTAGCGGGGTCCGAGATACGCAGTATTTT.

This clonotype is categorized as medium-sized. The chain links TRBV12-3 or TRBV12-4 to TRBJ1-3, with TRBD1 identical over 8 bases. The J segment lost 1 base and the V segment lost 6 bases, leaving 5 bases of the junction unmatched. The CDR3 extends over 15 amino acids. This CDR3 is CASRGQGASGNTIYF. The CDR3 DNA follows: TGTGCCAGCAGGGGTCAGGGGGCGTCTGGAAACACCATATATTTT.

This clonotype is medium-sized (0.01 to 0.1%) in the sample. The V call is TRBV5-1, the J call TRBJ1-3; 12 nucleotides align to TRBD1. The CDR3 consists of 16 residues. Germline trimming cut 4 bases from V and 4 bases from J; bases unmatched to any gene: 6. Germline CDR1 SGHRS, CDR2 YFSETQ. The CDR3 loop is CASSQGQGARGNTIYF. CDR3 DNA sequence: TGCGCCAGCAGCCAGGGACAGGGGGCAAGAGGAAACACCATATATTTT.

By share, this clonotype ranks as medium-sized (0.01 to 0.1%). The chain links TRBV7-9 to TRBJ1-5; 9 bases match TRBD1. The V and J ends lost 5 bases and 2 bases, in that order; junction bases with no gene match: 4. The CDR3 has 15 amino acids. Germline values: CDR1 SEHNR, CDR2 FQNEAQ (reference sequence). The CDR3 protein is CASSGDRAGNQPQHF. The CDR3 bases are TGTGCCAGCAGCGGGGACAGGGCAGGCAATCAGCCCCAGCATTTT.

Relative to its sample, this clonotype is medium-sized. An end of the junction differs from the germline gene, which may be a read error. This rearrangement joins TRBV20-1 to TRBJ1-2; D not certain. Germline-derived CDR1 and CDR2 are DFQATT and SNEGSKA (reference sequence). The CDR3 length is 12 residues. The CDR3 is CSARGRNYGYTF. CDR3 nucleotides: TGCAGTGCGAGAGGACGGAATTATGGCTACACCTTC.

This rearrangement joins TRBV20-1 to TRBJ2-5, with no clear D. The CDR3 totals 10 residues. V was cut by 7 bases and J by 5 bases, with 8 bases left in between. Germline V lookup: CDR1 DFQATT, CDR2 SNEGSKA (reference sequence). CDR3 sequence reads: CSVLGETQYF. Written as DNA, the CDR3 is TGCAGTGTTCTCGGCGAGACCCAGTACTTC.

By sample share, this clonotype is medium-sized (0.01 to 0.1%). The rearrangement links TRBV4-1 to TRBJ1-4, with D possibly TRBD1 on 5 matching bases. The CDR3 covers 16 residues. The ends were cut back, 1 base at V and 1 base at J, with 10 bases in the middle. Germline assignment: CDR1 MGHRA and CDR2 YSYEKL. In DNA, the CDR3 is TGCGCCAGCAGCCAAGGTGGGGGACGAACTAATGAAAAACTGTTTTTT. Translated: CASSQGGGRTNEKLFF.

By sample share, this clonotype is medium-sized (0.01 to 0.1%). The genes are TRBV7-8 and TRBJ2-5, with TRBD2 identical over 10 bases. The junction had 5 bases not matched to a gene; V was cut back by 2 bases and J by 2 bases. Germline CDR1 reads SGHVS; CDR2 reads FQNEAQ. The CDR3 covers 16 residues. The CDR3 bases are TGTGCCAGCAGCTTATGGACTAGCGGAGCGCAAGAGACCCAGTACTTC. This translates into CASSLWTSGAQETQYF.

This clonotype is medium-sized (0.01 to 0.1%) in the sample. This chain links TRBV20-1 with TRBJ2-5; D is possibly TRBD1 (5 bases). Per germline, CDR1 DFQATT and CDR2 SNEGSKA (reference sequence). V gave up 0 bases and J gave up 6 bases, with 8 bases separating them. This CDR3 has 12 amino acids. CDR3 sequence: CSARDPGKTQYF. In nucleotides, the CDR3 is TGCAGTGCTAGAGACCCAGGGAAGACCCAGTACTTC.

This clonotype is labeled medium-sized. One end of the junction varies from germline; a read error may be responsible. The J gene is TRBJ2-1, the V gene TRBV11-2, with 11 positions matching TRBD2. CDR1 SGHAT and CDR2 FQNNGV come from the germline V gene. The CDR3 consists of 16 residues. The CDR3 DNA follows: TGTGCCTGCAGCAGCTTAACTAGCGGGGGCTACAATGAGCAGTTCTTC. This translates into CACSSLTSGGYNEQFF.

Sample share makes this clonotype medium-sized. The chain is built from TRBV7-2 and TRBJ2-5, with a possible D match to TRBD1 (5 bases). This CDR3 contains 19 residues. Trimming removed 0 bases from V and 2 bases from J, with 22 bases in between. Germline CDR1 SGHTA, CDR2 FQGNSA. This CDR3 is CASSLAFVTWGAQQETQYF. Here the CDR3 DNA reads TGTGCCAGCAGCTTAGCCTTTGTAACGTGGGGCGCCCAACAAGAGACCCAGTACTTC.